This TCR beta chain is from a study of CD8 T cells in Susac syndrome. An amount of RNA that ranged from 0.5 to 1 ug was reverse transcribed with random hexamers. Using its own MiXCR run on the immunoSEQ multiplex PCR reads, TCRdb lists one record per CDR3 protein. The table has around 100,000 distinct CDR3 sequences, about 95% seen once. Note on this clonotype: Antigen specificity is unknown.

Broader study findings: Within total CD8+ repertoires, approximately 16 Susac-specific public clones were found, and within CD8+ TEMRA repertoires, several.

From blood CD8+ and CD4+ T cells, the TCR beta chain was sequenced. Looked up from germline, CDR1 is LNHNV and CDR2 is YYDKDF (reference sequence). CDR3 length: 14 amino acids. V dropped 0 bases and J dropped 9 bases, with 12 bases sitting between them. This clonotype was obtained from a human donor with Susac syndrome. The J gene is TRBJ2-1, the V gene TRBV15; no definite D call. Specimen: CD8+ T cells from PBMCs. DNA for the CDR3: TGTGCCACCAGCAGAGATCGTATGGCGGCTGAGCAGTTCTTC. As protein: CATSRDRMAAEQFF.